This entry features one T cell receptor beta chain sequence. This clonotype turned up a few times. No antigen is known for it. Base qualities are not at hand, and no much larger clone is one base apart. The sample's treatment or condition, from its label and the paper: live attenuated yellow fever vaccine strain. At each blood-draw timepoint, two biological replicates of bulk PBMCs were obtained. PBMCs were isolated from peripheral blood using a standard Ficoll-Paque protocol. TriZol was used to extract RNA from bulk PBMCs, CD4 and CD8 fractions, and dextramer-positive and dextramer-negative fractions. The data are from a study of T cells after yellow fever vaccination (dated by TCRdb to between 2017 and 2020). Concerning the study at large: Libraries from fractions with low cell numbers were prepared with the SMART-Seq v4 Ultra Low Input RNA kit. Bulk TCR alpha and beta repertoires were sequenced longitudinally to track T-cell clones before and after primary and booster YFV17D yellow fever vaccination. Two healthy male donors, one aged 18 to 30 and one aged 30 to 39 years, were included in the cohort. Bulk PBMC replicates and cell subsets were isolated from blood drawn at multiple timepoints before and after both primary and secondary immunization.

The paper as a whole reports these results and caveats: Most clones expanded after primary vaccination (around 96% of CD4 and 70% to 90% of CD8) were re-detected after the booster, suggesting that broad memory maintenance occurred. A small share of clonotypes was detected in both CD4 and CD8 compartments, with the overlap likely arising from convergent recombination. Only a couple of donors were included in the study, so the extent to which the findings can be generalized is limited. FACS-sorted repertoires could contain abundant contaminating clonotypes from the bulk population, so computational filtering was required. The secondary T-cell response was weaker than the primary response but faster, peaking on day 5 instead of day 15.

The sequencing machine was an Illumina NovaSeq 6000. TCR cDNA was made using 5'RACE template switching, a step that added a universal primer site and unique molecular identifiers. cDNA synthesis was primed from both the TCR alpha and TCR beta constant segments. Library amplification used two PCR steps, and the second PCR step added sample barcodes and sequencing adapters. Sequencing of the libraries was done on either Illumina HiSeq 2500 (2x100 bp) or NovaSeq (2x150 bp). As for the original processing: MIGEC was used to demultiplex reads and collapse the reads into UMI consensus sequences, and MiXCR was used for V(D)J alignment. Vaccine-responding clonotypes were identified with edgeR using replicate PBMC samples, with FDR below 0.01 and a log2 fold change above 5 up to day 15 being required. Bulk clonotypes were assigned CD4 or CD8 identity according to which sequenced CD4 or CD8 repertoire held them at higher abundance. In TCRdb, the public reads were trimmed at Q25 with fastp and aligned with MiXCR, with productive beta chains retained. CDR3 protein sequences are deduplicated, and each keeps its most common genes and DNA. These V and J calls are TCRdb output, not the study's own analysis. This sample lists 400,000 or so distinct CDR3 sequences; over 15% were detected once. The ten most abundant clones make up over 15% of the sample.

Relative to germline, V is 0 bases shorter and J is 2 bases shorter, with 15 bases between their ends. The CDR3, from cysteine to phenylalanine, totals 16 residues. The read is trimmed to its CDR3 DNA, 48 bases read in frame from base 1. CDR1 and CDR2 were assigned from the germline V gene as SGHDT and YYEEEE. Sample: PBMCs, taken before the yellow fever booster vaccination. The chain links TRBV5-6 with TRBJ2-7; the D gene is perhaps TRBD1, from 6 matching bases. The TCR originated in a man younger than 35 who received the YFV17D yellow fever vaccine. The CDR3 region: CASSLAGRQVPYEQYF. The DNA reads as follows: TGTGCCAGCAGCTTGGCCGGGCGACAGGTACCCTACGAGCAGTACTTC. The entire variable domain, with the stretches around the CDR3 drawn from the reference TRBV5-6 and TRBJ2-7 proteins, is DAGVTQSPTHLIKTRGQQVTLRCSPKSGHDTVSWYQQALGQGPQFIFQYYEEEERQRGNFPDRFSGHQFPNYSSELNVNALLLGDSALYLCASSLAGRQVPYEQYFGPGTRLTVT.